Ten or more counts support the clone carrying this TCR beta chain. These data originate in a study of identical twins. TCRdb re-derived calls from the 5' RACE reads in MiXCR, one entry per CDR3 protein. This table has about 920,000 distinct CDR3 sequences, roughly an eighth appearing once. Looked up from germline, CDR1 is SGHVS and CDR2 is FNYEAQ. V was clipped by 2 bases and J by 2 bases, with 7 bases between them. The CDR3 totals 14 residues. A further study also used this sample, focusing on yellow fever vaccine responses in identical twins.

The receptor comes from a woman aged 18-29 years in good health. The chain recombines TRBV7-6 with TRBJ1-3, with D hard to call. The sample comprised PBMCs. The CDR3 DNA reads TGTGCCAGCAGCTTATCCCGTCCTGGAAACACCATATATTTT. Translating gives CASSLSRPGNTIYF.